The 18 T cell receptor beta chains below were found in one sample sequenced in a study of PD-1 blockade in mismatch repair-deficient tumors. Some clones are missing from TCRdb's copy, which holds only in-frame ones; the method was immunoSEQ multiplex PCR. The sample lists approximately 79,000 clones, about four fifths occurring once. The material sequenced was peripheral blood, taken 44 weeks after starting pembrolizumab. The receptors were sampled from an adult with mismatch repair-deficient cancer.

The chain has TRBV7-9 and TRBJ2-7, with 8 bases fitting TRBD1. J lost 6 bases, V lost 3 bases, and 7 bases had no gene match. Germline V gene lookup returns CDR1 SEHNR and CDR2 FQNEAQ (reference sequence). The CDR3 sequence is 14 residues long. The CDR3 here is CASSLDREIGEQYF. CDR3 nucleotide sequence: TGTGCCAGCAGCTTGGACAGGGAAATCGGCGAGCAGTACTTC.

The chain recombines TRBV19 with TRBJ2-7; 7 positions match TRBD1. The CDR3 contains 13 residues. Germline V gives CDR1 LNHDA, CDR2 SQIVND (reference sequence). After removal of 6 bases from V and 6 bases from J, the junction contained 8 bases not matched to a gene. The CDR3 DNA sequence: TGTGCCAGTAGCCCATCGACAGGGCGCGAGCAGTACTTC. Its protein product is CASSPSTGREQYF.

In this sample, this clone turned up a few times. The chain has TRBV7-9 and TRBJ2-3; D uncertain. V was clipped by 3 bases and J by 5 bases, with 6 bases between them. CDR1 and CDR2 from the germline V gene are SEHNR and FQNEAQ (reference sequence). The CDR3 spans 12 residues. The chain's CDR3 is CASSLVKDTQYF. CDR3 sequence (DNA): TGTGCCAGCAGCTTGGTTAAAGATACGCAGTATTTT.

The chain employs TRBV14 and TRBJ2-2, with D uncertain. CDR1 is SGHDN, CDR2 FVKESK, per germline. The CDR3 extends over 12 amino acids. V was clipped by 6 bases and J by 4 bases, with 6 bases between them. The CDR3 is CASSKTTGELFF. The CDR3 DNA sequence: TGTGCCAGCAGTAAAACCACCGGGGAGCTGTTTTTT.

The CDR3 is CASSMSPGGGGILADYEQYF. As DNA, the CDR3 is TGTGCCAGTAGTATGAGTCCCGGAGGGGGCGGTATACTAGCGGATTACGAGCAGTACTTC. The chain recombines TRBV19 with TRBJ2-7; D perhaps matches TRBD2 (8 bases). Trimming removed 3 bases at V and 4 bases at J, with 31 bases between. This CDR3 comprises 20 residues. CDR1 LNHDA and CDR2 SQIVND come from the germline V gene (reference sequence).

This sequence joins TRBV7-9 and TRBJ2-5; 8 bases are shared with TRBD2. The CDR3 is 14 amino acids. With V trimmed by 6 bases and J by 1 base, 4 bases remained unmatched. Germline V CDR1 and CDR2: SEHNR, FQNEAQ (reference sequence). The CDR3 region is CASSSGLAQETQYF. The CDR3, as DNA: TGTGCCAGCAGTTCAGGACTAGCCCAAGAGACCCAGTACTTC.

The V and J genes are TRBV4-1 and TRBJ2-7, with 10 bases lining up with TRBD1. V gave up 2 bases and J gave up 3 bases; unmatched junction bases: 7. This CDR3 is 16 amino acids long. The germline V gene has CDR1 MGHRA and CDR2 YSYEKL. The DNA for the CDR3 is TGCGCCAGCAGCCAATCGGGGGGGACAGGGGTCTACGAGCAGTACTTC. Amino acids: CASSQSGGTGVYEQYF.

This clone has only a few counts. Written as DNA, the CDR3 is TGTGCCAGCAGTTTGGGGATCCAATCCTACGAGCAGTACTTC. The encoded protein is CASSLGIQSYEQYF. V usage is TRBV9 and J usage is TRBJ2-7; no firm D call. Germline V gives CDR1 SGDLS, CDR2 YYNGEE. The CDR3 sequence is 14 residues long. Trimming removed 5 bases at V and 1 base at J, with 13 bases between.

This chain connects TRBV7-2 to TRBJ2-7, with 9 bases that match TRBD2. Per germline, CDR1 SGHTA and CDR2 FQGNSA. The trim removed 5 bases at V and 1 base at J, leaving 3 bases unmatched. The CDR3 is made up of 14 amino acids. CDR3 residues: CASSAGGPSYEQYF. Here the CDR3 DNA reads TGTGCCAGCAGCGCGGGAGGGCCGTCCTACGAGCAGTACTTC. Full variable domain (rest looked up from reference TRBV7-2 and TRBJ2-7): GAGVSQSPSNKVTEKGKDVELRCDPISGHTALYWYRQSLGQGLEFLIYFQGNSAPDKSGLPSDRFSAERTGGSVSTLTIQRTQQEDSAVYLCASSAGGPSYEQYFGPGTRLTVT.

The V gene is TRBV11-3, the J gene TRBJ2-6; D is undetermined. Trimming took off 3 bases at V and 0 bases at J, with 6 bases between the two ends. The CDR3 consists of 15 residues. Germline CDR1 SGHNT, CDR2 YENEEA. Here the CDR3 DNA reads TGTGCCAGCAGCTTCTCCGTCTCTGGGGCCAACGTCCTGACTTTC. This codes for CASSFSVSGANVLTF.

V usage is TRBV30 and J usage is TRBJ1-4; D call uncertain. V was trimmed by 0 bases and J by 8 bases, leaving 13 bases between them. CDR1 is GTSNPN and CDR2 is SVGIG in the germline V gene (reference sequence). This CDR3 region has 14 residues. The CDR3 protein is CAWSVGSVREKLFF. The CDR3 DNA reads TGTGCCTGGAGTGTCGGTAGTGTGAGGGAAAAACTGTTTTTT.

The CDR3 sequence is CASSARQGIGNTEAFF. In DNA, the CDR3 is TGTGCCAGTAGTGCCAGACAGGGTATTGGGAACACTGAAGCTTTCTTT. The chain joins TRBV19 to TRBJ1-1; 7 bases fit TRBD1. CDR1 LNHDA and CDR2 SQIVND come from the germline V gene (reference sequence). The J segment lost 1 base and the V segment lost 5 bases, leaving 10 bases of the junction unmatched. This CDR3 has 16 amino acids.

The chain has TRBV30 and TRBJ2-1; tentative D call: TRBD1 (6 bases). V was shortened by 0 bases and J by 4 bases, with 13 bases between the two germline ends. The CDR3 consists of 15 residues. The germline CDR1 and CDR2 sequences are GTSNPN and SVGIG (reference sequence). For the CDR3, the DNA is TGTGCCTGGAGTGTACTGGGGGCAGGGTACAATGAGCAGTTCTTC. It is translated as CAWSVLGAGYNEQFF.

The chain recombines TRBV27 with TRBJ2-1; TRBD1 is a possible D gene (6 bases). The CDR3 is 15 residues long. Germline lookup yields CDR1 MNHEY and CDR2 SMNVEV (reference sequence). Trimming stripped 2 bases from V and 3 bases from J, with 11 bases between. DNA of the CDR3: TGTGCCAGCAGTTTAGTAGGGGGAAACTACAATGAGCAGTTCTTC. Protein sequence: CASSLVGGNYNEQFF.

The CDR3 loop is CASSLQSNYGYTF. The CDR3 region has the DNA TGTGCCAGCAGCTTACAGTCTAACTATGGCTACACCTTC. The gene calls are TRBV7-9 and TRBJ1-2; no firm D call. From germline, CDR1 is SEHNR and CDR2 FQNEAQ (reference sequence). Trimming removed 2 bases from V and 0 bases from J, with 4 bases in between. This CDR3 comprises 13 residues.

The genes are TRBV15 and TRBJ2-7, with D possibly matching TRBD2 (5 bases). V lost 3 bases and J 2 bases, leaving 14 bases between the germline ends. This CDR3 has 15 amino acids. Germline assignment: CDR1 LNHNV and CDR2 YYDKDF (reference sequence). CDR3 sequence (DNA): TGTGCCACCAGCAGCCGGGGTGGAGGTACCTACGAGCAGTACTTC. Residues: CATSSRGGGTYEQYF.

The chain is built from TRBV5-4 and TRBJ2-3; 11 positions agree with TRBD1. V lost 1 base to trimming and J lost 5 bases; unmatched junction nucleotides: 6. Germline values: CDR1 SGHNT, CDR2 YYREEE (reference sequence). This CDR3 has 16 amino acids. The DNA for the CDR3 is TGTGCCAGCAGCTTGTGGGGGACAGGGGGTATAGATACGCAGTATTTT. Protein sequence: CASSLWGTGGIDTQYF.

This rearrangement joins TRBV27 to TRBJ2-5, with TRBD2 as a possible D gene (5 bases). This CDR3 has 15 residues. Trimming cost V 7 bases and J 5 bases, with 20 bases left between them. CDR1 and CDR2 from the germline V gene are MNHEY and SMNVEV (reference sequence). CDR3 protein: CASTLETVREETQYF. CDR3 in DNA: TGTGCCAGCACTTTGGAGACGGTGAGGGAGGAGACCCAGTACTTC.